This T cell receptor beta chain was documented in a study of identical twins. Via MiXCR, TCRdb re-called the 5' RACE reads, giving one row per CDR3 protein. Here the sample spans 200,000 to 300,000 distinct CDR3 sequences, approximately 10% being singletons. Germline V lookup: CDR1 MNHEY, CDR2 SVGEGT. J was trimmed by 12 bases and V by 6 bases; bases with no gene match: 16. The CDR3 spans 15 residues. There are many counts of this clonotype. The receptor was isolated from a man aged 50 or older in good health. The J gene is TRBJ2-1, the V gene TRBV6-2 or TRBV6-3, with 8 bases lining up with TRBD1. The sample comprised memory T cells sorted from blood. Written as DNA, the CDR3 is TGTGCCAGCAGCCGACATGGGACAGGCGGGGAGAGGCAGTTCTTC. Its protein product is CASSRHGTGGERQFF.